A single T cell receptor (beta chain) is shown here with its context. No cognate antigen has been identified for it. The input lacks base qualities; no much larger clone sits a single base away. This entry is derived from a study of T cells after posttransplantation cyclophosphamide (TCRdb year 2016). Some background on the complete study: The study tracked T cell repertoire reconstitution by TRB sequencing after myeloablative bone marrow transplantation using posttransplantation cyclophosphamide as GVHD prophylaxis. Samples from roughly 32 PTCy-treated patients, along with samples from roughly 15 of their related bone marrow donors, underwent antigen receptor sequencing. TRA and TRB clonality were tightly correlated in 9 samples, so subsequent TCR analyses focused on TRB only. Public TRB sequences were compared against a database of over 3,500 sequences linked to responses to pathogens, tumor antigens, self-antigens and alloantigens. Up to 3 additional blood samples from 2 to 5.2 years after transplant were also TRB-sequenced in 3 patients, as was pretransplant blood from several patients. Blood from every one of the 30 to 35 PTCy patients who had 1-year posttransplant specimens underwent TRB sequencing. Overall study outcomes, separate from this receptor: Across 45 patients, recipient CMV seropositivity and CMV reactivation were highly associated with TRB clonality; PTCy diversity was similar to CNI/methotrexate controls. The TRB repertoires of T cells infiltrating skin or GI tract showed only limited overlap with the TRB repertoires of T cells in blood. Donor-recipient similarity was low at 1-2 months but rose over the first year, and later blood repertoires were often dominated by donor CD8+ memory clones.

Viable CD3+CD4+ or CD3+CD8+ cells that were CCR7+CD45RA+CD45RO-CD95-CD27+CD28+ were defined as naive T cells. Related bone marrow donors provided peripheral blood samples on the day of marrow donation. Peripheral blood and bone marrow mononuclear cells were isolated by Ficoll-Hypaque density centrifugation and were cryopreserved. FACS on a FACSAria II was used to sort CD4+ and CD8+ T cells, including the naive and memory subsets. Including the terminal cysteine and phenylalanine, the CDR3 comprises 14 residues. Just the 42-base CDR3 DNA is kept, in frame starting at base 1. The germline V gene yields SQVTM for CDR1 and ANQGSEA for CDR2. Trimming at the junction amounts to 7 bases on V and 1 base on J, and the germline ends lie 14 bases apart. TRB sequencing used genomic DNA with the immunoSEQ assay at survey resolution or the hsTCRB kit. The authors processed their data as follows. The immunoSEQ software handled initial read processing, and the LymphoSeq R package was used for repertoire analyses. For each TRB dataset, clonality was calculated as 1 minus normalized Shannon entropy, and the Gini coefficient was computed as well. Phenotypes of unsorted samples were inferred by mapping TRB sequences from sorted subsets of the recipient or donor onto the same recipient's unsorted samples. The source is immuneACCESS, and TCRdb retained only in-frame sequences with V and J called. Part of the clones is not carried over; for the studies checked, unresolved V genes explain less than half of this, and the remainder is unexplained. V, J and clone size were drawn from that table, and D and trimming were deduced from the DNA. A total of some 30,000 clones appear in this sample, over 75% of them only once. In total, the top ten clones hold 0.09% to 0.12% of the sample.

This clonotype was sampled from a man aged 25-40 years in good health and a related stem cell transplant donor. Sequenced input: naive CD4+ T cells sorted from blood. The rearrangement combines TRBV29-1 with TRBJ1-3, with the D gene call left open. The DNA is TGCAGCGCCGATACCTCCGGGTCTGGAAACACCATATATTTT. Its amino acids are CSADTSGSGNTIYF.